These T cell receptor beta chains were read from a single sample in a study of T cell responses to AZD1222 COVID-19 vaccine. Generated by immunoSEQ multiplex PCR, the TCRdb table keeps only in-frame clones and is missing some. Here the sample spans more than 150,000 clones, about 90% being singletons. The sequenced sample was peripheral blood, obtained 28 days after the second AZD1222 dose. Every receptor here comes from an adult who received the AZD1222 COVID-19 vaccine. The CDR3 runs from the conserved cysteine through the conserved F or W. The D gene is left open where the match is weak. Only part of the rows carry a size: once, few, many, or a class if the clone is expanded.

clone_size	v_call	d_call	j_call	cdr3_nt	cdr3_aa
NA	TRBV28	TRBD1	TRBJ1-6	TGTGCCAGCCTCCCCAGGGGGAATTTCAATTCACCCCTCCACTTT	CASLPRGNFNSPLHF
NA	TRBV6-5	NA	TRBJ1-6	TGTGCCAGCTCAGCAGGGATCCTTGGTCTGGAACCCCTCCACTTT	CASSAGILGLEPLHF
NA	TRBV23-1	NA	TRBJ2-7	TGCGCCAGTGGTACTTCCGGGACGGACTCCTACGAGCAGTACTTC	CASGTSGTDSYEQYF
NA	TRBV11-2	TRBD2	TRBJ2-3	TGTGCCAGCAGCTTCGGACTAGCGGGCACAGATACGCAGTATTTT	CASSFGLAGTDTQYF
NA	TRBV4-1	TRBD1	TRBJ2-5	TGCGCCAGCAGCCAGGCAGCGACAGGGGCCCTTCAAGAGACCCAGTACTTC	CASSQAATGALQETQYF
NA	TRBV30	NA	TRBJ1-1	TGTGCCTGGATTACAGGGACCTATAACATGAACACTGAAGCTTTCTTT	CAWITGTYNMNTEAFF
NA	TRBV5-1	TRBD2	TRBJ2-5	TGCGCCAGCAGCTTGGAAGGCGGGGGGGAGACCCAGTACTTC	CASSLEGGGETQYF
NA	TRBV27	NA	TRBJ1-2	TGTGCCAGCAGTTCCCTGGGGGGGAACTATGGCTACACCTTC	CASSSLGGNYGYTF
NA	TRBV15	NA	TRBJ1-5	TGTGCCACCAGCACACAAAATCAGCCCCAGCATTTT	CATSTQNQPQHF
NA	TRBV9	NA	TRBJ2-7	TGTGCCAGCAGCGCCGACGCGCTAATCTACGAGCAGTACTTC	CASSADALIYEQYF
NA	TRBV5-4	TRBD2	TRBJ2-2	TGTGCCAGCACCAATCTCGCGGGGGGGGCGAACACCGGGGAGCTGTTTTTT	CASTNLAGGANTGELFF
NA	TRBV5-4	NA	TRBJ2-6	TGTGCCAGCAGCACGGGGACGGTCGACTCTGGGGCCAACGTCCTGACTTTC	CASSTGTVDSGANVLTF
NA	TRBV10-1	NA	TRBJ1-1	TGCGCCAGCAGCTCCGGGACATTGAACACTGAAGCTTTCTTT	CASSSGTLNTEAFF
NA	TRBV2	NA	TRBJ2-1	TGTGCCACCGGAGGGACTTCCTCCTCCTACAATGAGCAGTTCTTC	CATGGTSSSYNEQFF
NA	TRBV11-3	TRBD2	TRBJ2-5	TGTGCCAGCAGCTTATTTCGCGGGAGAGAAAAAGAGACCCAGTACTTC	CASSLFRGREKETQYF
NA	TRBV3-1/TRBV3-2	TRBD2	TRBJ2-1	TGTGCCAGCAGTGACACTAGCGGGAGGGTCGATGAGCAGTTCTTC	CASSDTSGRVDEQFF
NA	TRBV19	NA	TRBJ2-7	TGTGCCAGTAGTGACATAGGTGGGCCAAAATCCTACGAGCAGTACTTC	CASSDIGGPKSYEQYF
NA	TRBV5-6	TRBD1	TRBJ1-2	TGTGCCAGCAGCTGGGGGACAGGGACTGGAGTTGGCTACACCTTC	CASSWGTGTGVGYTF
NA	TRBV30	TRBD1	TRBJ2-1	TGTGCCGGGACAGACATAATATACAATGAGCAGTTCTTC	CAGTDIIYNEQFF
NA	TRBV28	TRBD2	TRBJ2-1	TGTGCCAGCAGTTTACTGCGGGCGGGAGGTGAGCAGTTCTTC	CASSLLRAGGEQFF
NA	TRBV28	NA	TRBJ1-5	TGTGCCAGCAGTTTAGGGGTTTCCTCCAATCAGCCCCAGCATTTT	CASSLGVSSNQPQHF
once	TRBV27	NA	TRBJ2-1	TGTGCCTCCAGGCTCTACAATGAGCAGTTCTTC	CASRLYNEQFF